The 10 T cell receptor beta chains given below trace back to one sample, sequenced in a study of lymphopenia after photon versus proton radiotherapy. Generated by immunoSEQ multiplex PCR, the TCRdb table keeps only in-frame clones and is missing some. Of more than 45,000 clones listed, 70% to 85% are singletons. Here the sequenced sample was peripheral blood, taken from a patient treated with proton-based radiotherapy. Receptor source: a man aged 55 to 69 with pancreatic cancer.

Only a few counts were recorded for this clone. This chain uses TRBV5-1 with TRBJ2-7; 10 nucleotides agree with TRBD2. With 6 bases clipped from V and 7 bases from J, the junction kept 10 bases outside the gene matches. Germline lookup yields CDR1 SGHRS and CDR2 YFSETQ. This CDR3 contains 14 residues. CDR3 amino acids: CASTSLAGAREQYF. CDR3 in DNA: TGCGCCAGCACCTCTCTAGCGGGAGCGAGGGAGCAGTACTTC.

By sample share, this clone is medium-sized. The sample holds other DNA sequences that translate to the same CDR3. The chain recombines TRBV6-5 with TRBJ2-7, with 8 bases aligning to TRBD2. The CDR3 totals 13 residues. V lost 6 bases and J lost 1; bases outside the gene matches: 2. CDR1 is MNHEY, CDR2 SVGAGI, per germline. The CDR3 protein is CASRQRESYEQYF. The CDR3 region has the DNA TGTGCCAGCAGACAGCGGGAGTCCTACGAGCAGTACTTC.

The genes are TRBV11-3 and TRBJ2-7; D may be TRBD1 (5 bases). The germline V and J ends were trimmed by 5 bases and 2 bases, with 10 bases remaining between them. Per germline, CDR1 SGHNT and CDR2 YENEEA. This CDR3 has 13 residues. The CDR3 sequence: CASSPGPTYEQYF. CDR3 in DNA: TGTGCCAGCAGCCCAGGGCCGACCTACGAGCAGTACTTC.

The genes are TRBV10-3 and TRBJ1-5; no clear D gene. The CDR3 loop spans 12 amino acids. Per the germline V gene, CDR1 is ENHRY and CDR2 is SYGVKD. Trimming stripped 10 bases from V and 4 bases from J, with 11 bases between. The CDR3 nucleotides are TGTGCCAGAGAGGGAGAAAATCAGCCCCAGCATTTT. Translated, it gives CAREGENQPQHF.

This chain uses TRBV28 with TRBJ1-1, with D uncertain. CDR1 and CDR2 (germline): MDHEN, SYDVKM. Between the trimmed V and J ends, which lost 6 bases and 5 bases, there was a span of 16 bases. The CDR3 has 14 amino acids. Here the CDR3 reads CASSAHHVTTEAFF. DNA for the CDR3: TGTGCCAGCAGCGCCCATCATGTGACGACTGAAGCTTTCTTT. The full variable domain, in which reference TRBV28 and TRBJ1-1 provide the parts outside the CDR3, is DVKVTQSSRYLVKRTGEKVFLECVQDMDHENMFWYRQDPGLGLRLIYFSYDVKMKEKGDIPEGYSVSREKKERFSLILESASTNQTSMYLCASSAHHVTTEAFFGQGTRLTVV.

The chain links TRBV6-1 to TRBJ2-3, with D tentatively TRBD1 or TRBD2 (6 bases each). Germline CDR1 is MNHNS and CDR2 is SASEGT. V gave up 1 base and J gave up 7 bases, with 15 bases separating them. The length of the CDR3 is 15 residues. The CDR3, as DNA: TGTGCCAGCAGTGAAGATGGGGGGCTTACTTATACGCAGTATTTT. Its protein is CASSEDGGLTYTQYF.

This clone was counted only a few times. The V call is TRBV27, the J call TRBJ2-1; D gene ambiguous. Trimming removed 3 bases at V and 0 bases at J, with 6 bases between. The CDR3 consists of 14 residues. CDR1 and CDR2 (germline): MNHEY, SMNVEV (reference sequence). The CDR3, as DNA: TGTGCCAGCAGTTTCATGAGCTCCTACAATGAGCAGTTCTTC. Translating gives CASSFMSSYNEQFF.

DNA for the CDR3: TGTGCCAGCAGCTTATGGACTATCAGGGCGAACAATGAGCAGTTCTTC. Encoded protein: CASSLWTIRANNEQFF. The chain joins TRBV5-6 to TRBJ2-1; perhaps TRBD2 as D (6 bases). CDR3 length equals 16 residues. Germline CDR1 is SGHDT and CDR2 is YYEEEE. V was cut by 2 bases and J by 5 bases, with 17 bases left in between.

The chain links TRBV2 to TRBJ2-7, with a tentative D call TRBD1 (5 bases). CDR1 is SNHLY and CDR2 is FYNNEI in the germline V gene. V was shortened by 4 bases and J by 0 bases, with 10 bases between the two germline ends. CDR3 size: 14 residues. The CDR3 region has the DNA TGTGCCAGCAGTGCCAGACAGACCTCCTACGAGCAGTACTTC. Translated: CASSARQTSYEQYF.

The V gene is TRBV7-2, the J gene TRBJ1-2; D is unresolved. The length of the CDR3 is 15 residues. V was cut by 5 bases and J by 4 bases, with 17 bases left in between. Germline V lookup: CDR1 SGHTA, CDR2 FQGNSA. CDR3 loop: CASSPDGRFIYGYTF. The CDR3 DNA reads as TGTGCCAGCAGCCCGGACGGGAGGTTCATCTATGGCTACACCTTC.